This T cell receptor beta chain was profiled in a study of CD8+ T cells in alopecia areata. Sequencing used cDNA as its template, made by extracting RNA and reverse transcribing it. Profiled with immunoSEQ multiplex PCR; TCRdb holds only in-frame clones, not every one. The top ten clones hold just over 0.45% of a sample with fewer than 250,000 clones, 50% to 60% of them seen once. This clone was picked up a small number of times. Its antigen is undetermined. Notes on the study in general: Scalp sample sequencing also detects resident alphabeta T cells of normal skin.

This TCR came from a human donor with alopecia areata. Sample: CD4+ T cells sorted from blood, taken at week 0.

DNA for the CDR3: TGTGCCAGCAATCCGGACTATAACACCGGGGAGCTGTTTTTT. Amino acid sequence: CASNPDYNTGELFF. The rearrangement links TRBV6-5 to TRBJ2-2, with D maybe TRBD2 (6 bases). Trimming took 7 bases from V and 2 from J, leaving 11 bases between them. The CDR3 has 14 amino acids. From germline, CDR1 is MNHEY and CDR2 SVGAGI.